This T cell receptor beta chain was sequenced for a study of somatic mutations in cytotoxic T cells in rheumatoid arthritis. Across the whole study: After diagnosis, patient blood (about 30 ml EDTA) was drawn right away, before any treatment was given. Several of the V beta antibody-stained T-cell populations were flow-sorted at nearly 100% purity; V beta1+ cells were among them and were sequenced for TCRB. Overall study results and limits: Unidentified antigens were the targets of the expanded CD8+ clones. Any difference in CD8+ T-cell clonality between patients who had rheumatoid arthritis and healthy controls who were age-matched was not statistically significant.

The table lists this clone with a few counts. Its antigen is undetermined. TCRdb keeps only in-frame clones here, not all; method: immunoSEQ multiplex PCR. The sample shows roughly 5,000 clones, around 73% of them seen only once. Deletions cut 6 bases from V and 6 bases from J, with 10 bases between. Germline V lookup: CDR1 SGHRS, CDR2 YFSETQ. The CDR3 totals 11 residues. The specimen sequenced was CD8+ T cells sorted from blood. This TCR came from an adult with rheumatoid arthritis. The rearrangement links TRBV5-1 to TRBJ2-7, with D hard to call. The CDR3 loop is CASTLLGEQYF. CDR3 sequence (DNA): TGCGCCAGCACTCTTCTAGGCGAGCAGTACTTC.